This is a list of T cell receptor beta chains from one sample in a study of CD8 T cells in ankylosing spondylitis. One entry per CDR3 protein results from TCRdb running MiXCR on the 5' RACE reads. The data contain over 30,000 distinct CDR3 sequences, about an eighth of them singletons. Material: synovial fluid, either unsorted or a sorted T cell fraction (not recorded which). These receptors were taken from a male donor with ankylosing spondylitis. CDR3s include the opening cysteine and the closing phenylalanine or tryptophan. D genes are given only for firm matches. Not all rows give a size; the values are once, few, many and, for expanded clones, a class.

length,V,D,size,J,CDR3,DNA
17,TRBV20-1,-,-,TRBJ2-6,CSASLDGRYSGANVLTF,TGCAGTGCTAGTTTGGATGGCCGGTACTCTGGGGCCAACGTCCTGACTTTC
13,TRBV7-9,TRBD2,-,TRBJ2-1,CASSPSGKHEQFF,TGTGCCAGCAGCCCAAGCGGGAAGCATGAGCAGTTCTTC
16,TRBV4-3,TRBD1,many,TRBJ2-5,CASSQAGTGMAETQYF,TGCGCCAGCAGCCAGGCGGGGACAGGGATGGCAGAGACCCAGTACTTC
16,TRBV19,-,few,TRBJ1-2,CASSPFLAVTNYGYTF,TGTGCCAGTAGTCCGTTTCTTGCGGTGACTAACTATGGCTACACCTTC
14,TRBV27,-,few,TRBJ2-3,CASSFRLSADTQYF,TGTGCCAGCAGTTTTAGGCTAAGCGCAGATACGCAGTATTTT
14,TRBV4-3,TRBD1,-,TRBJ1-1,CASSQRRGPTEAFF,TGCGCCAGCAGCCAACGGAGGGGGCCTACTGAAGCTTTCTTT
15,TRBV7-9,-,few,TRBJ1-1,CASSTRRRLGTEAFF,TGTGCCAGCAGTACGAGGAGAAGACTGGGGACTGAAGCTTTCTTT
12,TRBV3-1,-,many,TRBJ2-3,CASGGPGDTQYF,TGTGCCAGCGGGGGGCCGGGGGATACGCAGTATTTT
14,TRBV20-1,TRBD2,many,TRBJ2-7,CSARPGLAKGEQYF,TGCAGTGCTAGACCGGGACTAGCGAAAGGCGAGCAGTACTTC
15,TRBV20-1,-,many,TRBJ2-7,CSARALEGFSYEQYF,TGCAGTGCTAGAGCCCTAGAGGGCTTCTCCTACGAGCAGTACTTC
15,TRBV25-1,-,-,TRBJ2-2,CASLRRGGGVGELFF,TGTGCCAGCCTCCGCCGAGGGGGAGGCGTTGGGGAGCTGTTTTTT
16,TRBV11-2,TRBD2,-,TRBJ2-7,CASSRHRLAGSYEQYF,TGTGCCAGCAGCCGCCATCGACTAGCGGGCTCCTACGAGCAGTACTTC
16,TRBV4-3,TRBD1,many,TRBJ2-1,CASSQDPGTAYNEQFF,TGCGCCAGCAGCCAGGATCCCGGGACAGCCTACAATGAGCAGTTCTTC
17,TRBV2,TRBD2,many,TRBJ2-3,CASSEKASGISTDTQYF,TGTGCCAGCAGTGAAAAGGCCAGCGGGATTAGCACAGATACGCAGTATTTT
16,TRBV4-3,-,-,TRBJ2-2,CASSQDLRRSTGELFF,TGCGCCAGCAGCCAAGATCTGCGGCGCAGCACCGGGGAGCTGTTTTTT
15,TRBV6-2/TRBV6-3,-,few,TRBJ1-5,CASSWGPYSNQPQHF,TGTGCCAGCAGTTGGGGGCCCTATAGCAATCAGCCCCAGCATTTT
15,TRBV14,-,few,TRBJ2-7,CASSQDEALPYEQYF,TGTGCCAGCAGCCAAGACGAGGCCCTACCCTACGAGCAGTACTTC
14,TRBV19,-,-,TRBJ2-7,CASSIGIPYYEQYF,TGTGCCAGTAGTATCGGGATCCCTTACTACGAGCAGTACTTC
14,TRBV3-1,TRBD1,-,TRBJ2-5,CASSIRTGQETQYF,TGTGCCAGCAGCATACGGACAGGACAAGAGACCCAGTACTTC
13,TRBV7-2,-,few,TRBJ2-7,CASSPSGPYEQYF,TGTGCCAGCAGCCCATCGGGGCCCTACGAGCAGTACTTC
11,TRBV30,-,-,TRBJ2-6,CAFSRGNVLTF,TGTGCCTTTTCCCGGGGCAACGTCCTGACTTTC
18,TRBV12-3/TRBV12-4,-,-,TRBJ2-3,CALSLAPDPGVNTDTQYF,TGTGCCCTCAGTTTAGCGCCCGACCCGGGAGTGAACACAGATACGCAGTATTTT
15,TRBV5-1,TRBD1,-,TRBJ1-5,CASSPGQGFNQPQHF,TGCGCCAGCAGCCCAGGACAGGGGTTCAATCAGCCCCAGCATTTT
12,TRBV2,-,many,TRBJ2-2,CASQVQDRTLFF,TGTGCCAGCCAGGTCCAAGACAGAACGCTGTTTTTT
14,TRBV7-6,-,many,TRBJ2-7,CASSSGHWMEEQYF,TGTGCCAGCAGCTCGGGACACTGGATGGAGGAGCAGTACTTC
20,TRBV21-1,-,many,TRBJ2-3,CASIYPWPGPTLSSTDTQYF,TGTGCCAGCATCTATCCATGGCCGGGCCCCACTCTTTCTAGCACAGATACGCAGTATTTT
14,TRBV5-6,-,few,TRBJ2-1,CASSPTLGLNEQFF,TGTGCCAGCAGCCCCACCTTGGGGTTGAATGAGCAGTTCTTC
16,TRBV24-1,-,few,TRBJ2-1,CATSDLSQGSYNEQFF,TGTGCCACCAGTGATTTGAGCCAGGGCTCCTACAATGAGCAGTTCTTC
18,TRBV4-3,TRBD2,-,TRBJ2-1,CASSRGWISGSSYNEQFF,TGCGCCAGCAGCCGGGGGTGGATTAGCGGGAGCTCCTACAATGAGCAGTTCTTC
14,TRBV9,-,few,TRBJ2-7,CASSVEDWGNEQYF,TGTGCCAGCAGCGTAGAGGACTGGGGGAACGAGCAGTACTTC
18,TRBV20-1,TRBD2,many,TRBJ2-7,CSAREGGDAGLDSYEQYF,TGCAGTGCTAGAGAAGGCGGGGATGCGGGACTAGACTCCTACGAGCAGTACTTC
15,TRBV13,-,few,TRBJ2-1,CASSFRTEAYNEQFF,TGTGCCAGCAGCTTCCGGACAGAAGCTTACAATGAGCAGTTCTTC
11,TRBV27,-,-,TRBJ2-4,CASSLGHIQYF,TGTGCCAGCAGTTTGGGACACATTCAGTACTTC
18,TRBV10-3,-,few,TRBJ2-6,CAISALVRQGSGANVLTF,TGTGCCATCAGTGCCCTAGTAAGGCAGGGTTCGGGGGCCAACGTCCTGACTTTC
14,TRBV20-1,TRBD1,many,TRBJ2-3,CSARDRFSTDTQYF,TGCAGTGCCCGGGACAGGTTCAGCACAGATACGCAGTATTTT
14,TRBV5-5,-,many,TRBJ1-1,CASSLDSSGTEAFF,TGTGCCAGCAGCTTGGACTCCTCAGGCACTGAAGCTTTCTTT
16,TRBV7-9,-,few,TRBJ2-5,CASSLSSSGNEETQYF,TGTGCCAGCAGCTTAAGTTCATCGGGGAACGAAGAGACCCAGTACTTC
18,TRBV25-1,TRBD1,-,TRBJ2-6,CASSGYRGANSGANVLTF,TGTGCCAGCAGTGGTTACAGGGGAGCCAACTCTGGGGCCAACGTCCTGACTTTC
15,TRBV11-2,TRBD2,-,TRBJ2-7,CASSPWTSGSYEQYF,TGTGCCAGCAGCCCGTGGACTAGCGGGAGCTACGAGCAGTACTTC
13,TRBV9,-,many,TRBJ1-2,CASSVVSSYGYTF,TGTGCCAGCAGCGTAGTTTCTTCCTATGGCTACACCTTC
16,TRBV20-1,-,-,TRBJ2-7,CSARDLRSGAPSEQYF,TGCAGTGCTAGAGACCTAAGGAGCGGAGCACCTTCCGAGCAGTACTTC
18,TRBV28,TRBD2,few,TRBJ2-1,CASSLVRGGLLNNNEQFF,TGTGCCAGCAGTTTGGTTCGGGGGGGCCTTCTTAATAACAATGAGCAGTTCTTC
16,TRBV11-2,TRBD1,few,TRBJ2-7,CASSQGTGVHSYEQYF,TGTGCCAGCAGCCAGGGGACAGGGGTTCACTCCTACGAGCAGTACTTC
13,TRBV7-9,-,few,TRBJ2-7,CASSLDWSYEQYF,TGTGCCAGCAGCTTAGACTGGTCCTACGAGCAGTACTTC
15,TRBV7-9,TRBD1,many,TRBJ1-1,CASSQATGGLKLAFF,TGTGCCAGCAGCCAAGCGACAGGGGGACTGAAGTTAGCTTTCTTT
16,TRBV7-2,-,many,TRBJ2-7,CASSLRGVPPRYEQYF,TGTGCCAGCAGCTTAAGGGGAGTTCCACCTAGGTACGAGCAGTACTTC
16,TRBV10-2,-,-,TRBJ2-1,CASSESVWLFYNEQFF,TGCGCCAGCAGTGAGTCTGTATGGCTATTTTACAATGAGCAGTTCTTC
15,TRBV6-4,-,-,TRBJ2-1,CASKRIADPGNEQFF,TGTGCCAGCAAGAGGATAGCTGATCCGGGCAATGAGCAGTTCTTC
16,TRBV4-2,-,once,TRBJ2-2,CASSQWRVPNTGELFF,TGTGCCAGCAGCCAGTGGCGAGTTCCTAACACCGGGGAGCTGTTTTTT
12,TRBV6-2/TRBV6-3,-,few,TRBJ2-7,CASSYVSYEQYF,TGTGCCAGCAGTTATGTTTCCTACGAGCAGTACTTC
15,TRBV10-3,-,-,TRBJ1-4,CAISESMQGDEKLFF,TGTGCCATCAGTGAGTCGATGCAGGGCGATGAAAAACTGTTTTTT
17,TRBV19,-,few,TRBJ2-6,CASSISYGESGANVLTF,TGTGCCAGTAGTATATCATACGGGGAATCTGGGGCCAACGTCCTGACTTTC
17,TRBV1,-,few,TRBJ1-2,CTSSARTGTYSNYGYTF,TGCACCAGCAGCGCTAGGACCGGGACATACTCTAACTATGGCTACACCTTC
15,TRBV7-9,-,few,TRBJ2-1,CASKQPLLGGNEQFF,TGTGCCAGTAAGCAGCCTCTCCTTGGGGGCAATGAGCAGTTCTTC
14,TRBV18,-,many,TRBJ1-1,CASSPPVGNTEAFF,TGTGCCAGCTCACCACCGGTAGGGAACACTGAAGCTTTCTTT